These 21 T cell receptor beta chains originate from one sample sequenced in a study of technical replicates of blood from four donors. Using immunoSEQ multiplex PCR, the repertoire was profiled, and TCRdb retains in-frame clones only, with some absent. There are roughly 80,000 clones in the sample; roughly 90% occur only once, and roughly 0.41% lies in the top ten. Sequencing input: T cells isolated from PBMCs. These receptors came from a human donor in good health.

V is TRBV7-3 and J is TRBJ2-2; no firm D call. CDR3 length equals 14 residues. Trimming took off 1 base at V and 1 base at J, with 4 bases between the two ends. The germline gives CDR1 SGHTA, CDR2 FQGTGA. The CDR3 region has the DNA TGTGCCAGCAGCTTAAATATGAACACCGGGGAGCTGTTTTTT. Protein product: CASSLNMNTGELFF.

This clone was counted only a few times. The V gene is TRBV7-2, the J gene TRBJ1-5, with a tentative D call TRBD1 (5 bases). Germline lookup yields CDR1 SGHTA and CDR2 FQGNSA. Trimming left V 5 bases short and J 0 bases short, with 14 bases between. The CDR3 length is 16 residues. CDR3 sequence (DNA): TGTGCCAGCAGCCGGGGGGGTCAGTATAGCAATCAGCCCCAGCATTTT. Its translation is CASSRGGQYSNQPQHF.

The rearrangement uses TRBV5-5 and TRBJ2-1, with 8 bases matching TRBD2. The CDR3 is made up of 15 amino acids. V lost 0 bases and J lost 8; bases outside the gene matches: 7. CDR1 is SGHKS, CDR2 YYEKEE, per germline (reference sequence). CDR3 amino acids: CASSLGAGVTYEQFF. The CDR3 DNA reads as TGTGCCAGCAGCTTGGGAGCGGGAGTGACATATGAGCAGTTCTTC.

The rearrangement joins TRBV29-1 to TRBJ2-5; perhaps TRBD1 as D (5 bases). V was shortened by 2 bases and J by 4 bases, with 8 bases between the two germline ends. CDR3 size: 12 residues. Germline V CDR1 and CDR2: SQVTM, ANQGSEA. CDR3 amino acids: CSVEFQGETQYF. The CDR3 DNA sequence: TGCAGCGTTGAATTCCAGGGAGAGACCCAGTACTTC.

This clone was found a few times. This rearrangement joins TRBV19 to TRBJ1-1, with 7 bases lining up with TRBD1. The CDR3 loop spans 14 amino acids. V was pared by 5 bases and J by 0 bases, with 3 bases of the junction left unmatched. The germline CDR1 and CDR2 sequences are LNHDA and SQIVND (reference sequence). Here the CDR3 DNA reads TGTGCCAGTAGTCTGACAGGGTTGAACACTGAAGCTTTCTTT. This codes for CASSLTGLNTEAFF.

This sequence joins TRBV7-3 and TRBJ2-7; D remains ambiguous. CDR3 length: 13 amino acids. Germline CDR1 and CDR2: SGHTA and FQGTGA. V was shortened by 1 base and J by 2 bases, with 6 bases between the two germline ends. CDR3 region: CASSLNFAYEQYF. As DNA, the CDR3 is TGTGCCAGCAGCTTAAACTTCGCCTACGAGCAGTACTTC.

The CDR3 region has the DNA TGTGCCAGCAGCTTGGGACTAGCGGAGTCCTACGAGCAGTACTTC. The encoded protein is CASSLGLAESYEQYF. The gene calls are TRBV7-9 and TRBJ2-7; 11 nucleotides agree with TRBD2. J lost 1 base, V lost 3 bases, and 2 bases had no gene match. Germline assignment: CDR1 SEHNR and CDR2 FQNEAQ (reference sequence). There are 15 residues in the CDR3. The whole variable domain, remainder taken from reference TRBV7-9 and TRBJ2-7, is DTGVSQNPRHKITKRGQNVTFRCDPISEHNRLYWYRQTLGQGPEFLTYFQNEAQLEKSRLLSDRFSAERPKGSFSTLEIQRTEQGDSAMYLCASSLGLAESYEQYFGPGTRLTVT.

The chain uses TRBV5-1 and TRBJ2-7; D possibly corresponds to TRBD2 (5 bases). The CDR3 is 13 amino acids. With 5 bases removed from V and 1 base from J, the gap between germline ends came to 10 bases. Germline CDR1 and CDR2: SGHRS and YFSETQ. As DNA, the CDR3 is TGCGCCAGCAGACTTGGGGAGTCCTACGAGCAGTACTTC. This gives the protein CASRLGESYEQYF.

Here the CDR3 reads CASRPGHRIYEQYF. CDR3 coding DNA: TGTGCCAGCAGACCGGGACATCGAATCTACGAGCAGTACTTC. The chain uses TRBV27 and TRBJ2-7, with D maybe TRBD1 (6 bases). The V end was cut by 6 bases, the J end by 3 bases, with 15 bases between. There are 14 residues in the CDR3. The germline CDR1 and CDR2 sequences are MNHEY and SMNVEV (reference sequence).

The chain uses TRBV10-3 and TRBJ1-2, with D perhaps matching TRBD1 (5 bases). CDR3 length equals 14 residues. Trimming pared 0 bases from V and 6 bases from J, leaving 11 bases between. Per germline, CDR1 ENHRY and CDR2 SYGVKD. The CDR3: CAISESGGNNGYTF. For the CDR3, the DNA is TGTGCCATCAGTGAGTCGGGGGGAAACAATGGCTACACCTTC.

The CDR3: CASASGANVLTF. CDR3 DNA: TGTGCCAGCGCGTCTGGGGCCAACGTCCTGACTTTC. V is TRBV6-5 and J is TRBJ2-6, with D hard to call. This CDR3 spans 12 amino acids. Germline V gives CDR1 MNHEY, CDR2 SVGAGI. V dropped 8 bases and J dropped 1 base, with 3 bases sitting between them.

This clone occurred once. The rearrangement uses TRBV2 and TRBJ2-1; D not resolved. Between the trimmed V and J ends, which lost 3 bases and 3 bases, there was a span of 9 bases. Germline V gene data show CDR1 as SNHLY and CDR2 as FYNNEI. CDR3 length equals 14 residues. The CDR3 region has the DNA TGTGCCAGCAGTGATCCGGAGATCTACAATGAGCAGTTCTTC. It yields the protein CASSDPEIYNEQFF.

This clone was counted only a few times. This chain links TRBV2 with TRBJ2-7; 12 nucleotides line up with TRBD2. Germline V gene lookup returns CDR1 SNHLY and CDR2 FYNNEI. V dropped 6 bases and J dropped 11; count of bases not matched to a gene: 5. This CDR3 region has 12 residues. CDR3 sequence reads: CASRLAGGKEYF. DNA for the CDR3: TGTGCCAGCAGACTAGCGGGAGGAAAGGAGTACTTC. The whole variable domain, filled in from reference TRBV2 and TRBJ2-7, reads EPEVTQTPSHQVTQMGQEVILRCVPISNHLYFYWYRQILGQKVEFLVSFYNNEISEKSEIFDDQFSVERPDGSNFTLKIRSTKLEDSAMYFCASRLAGGKEYFGPGTRLTVT.

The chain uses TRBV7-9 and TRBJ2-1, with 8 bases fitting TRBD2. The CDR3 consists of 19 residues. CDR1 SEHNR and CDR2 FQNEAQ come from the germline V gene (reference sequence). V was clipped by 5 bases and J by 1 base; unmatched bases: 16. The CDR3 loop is CASSLRWLAGSVSYNEQFF. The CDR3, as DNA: TGTGCCAGCAGCCTACGGTGGCTAGCGGGTTCGGTATCCTACAATGAGCAGTTCTTC. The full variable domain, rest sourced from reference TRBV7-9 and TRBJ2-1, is DTGVSQNPRHKITKRGQNVTFRCDPISEHNRLYWYRQTLGQGPEFLTYFQNEAQLEKSRLLSDRFSAERPKGSFSTLEIQRTEQGDSAMYLCASSLRWLAGSVSYNEQFFGPGTRLTVL.

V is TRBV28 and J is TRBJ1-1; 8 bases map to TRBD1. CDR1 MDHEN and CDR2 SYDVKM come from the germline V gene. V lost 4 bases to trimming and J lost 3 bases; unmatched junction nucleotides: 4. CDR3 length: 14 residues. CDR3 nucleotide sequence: TGTGCCAGCAGTTCGACAGGGGTATACACTGAAGCTTTCTTT. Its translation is CASSSTGVYTEAFF.

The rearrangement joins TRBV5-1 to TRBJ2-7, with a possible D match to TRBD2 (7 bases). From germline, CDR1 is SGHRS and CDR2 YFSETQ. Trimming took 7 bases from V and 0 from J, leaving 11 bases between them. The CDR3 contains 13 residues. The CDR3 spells CASWGGSSYEQYF. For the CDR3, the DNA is TGCGCCAGCTGGGGGGGCTCCTCCTACGAGCAGTACTTC.

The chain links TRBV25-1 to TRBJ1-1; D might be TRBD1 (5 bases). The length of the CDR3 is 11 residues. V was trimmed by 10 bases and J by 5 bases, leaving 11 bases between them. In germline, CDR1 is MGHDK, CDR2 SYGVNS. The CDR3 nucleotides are TGTGCCACCTCCGGGGGGACTGAAGCTTTCTTT. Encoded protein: CATSGGTEAFF.

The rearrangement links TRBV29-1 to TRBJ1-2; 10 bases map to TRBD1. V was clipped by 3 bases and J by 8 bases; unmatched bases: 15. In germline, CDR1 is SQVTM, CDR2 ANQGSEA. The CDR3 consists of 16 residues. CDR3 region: CSVDTLGGQGFQGYTF. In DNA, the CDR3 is TGCAGCGTTGATACGTTAGGGGGACAGGGGTTTCAAGGCTACACCTTC. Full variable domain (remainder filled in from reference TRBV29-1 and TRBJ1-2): SAVISQKPSRDICQRGTSLTIQCQVDSQVTMMFWYRQQPGQSLTLIATANQGSEATYESGFVIDKFPISRPNLTFSTLTVSNMSPEDSSIYLCSVDTLGGQGFQGYTFGSGTRLTVV.

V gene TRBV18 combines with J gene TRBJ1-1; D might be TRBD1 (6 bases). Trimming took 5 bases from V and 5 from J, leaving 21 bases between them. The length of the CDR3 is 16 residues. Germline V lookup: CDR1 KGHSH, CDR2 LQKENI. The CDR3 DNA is TGTGCCAGCTCATCCTGGCCTATGGGGGCTGGTACTGAAGCTTTCTTT. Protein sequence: CASSSWPMGAGTEAFF.

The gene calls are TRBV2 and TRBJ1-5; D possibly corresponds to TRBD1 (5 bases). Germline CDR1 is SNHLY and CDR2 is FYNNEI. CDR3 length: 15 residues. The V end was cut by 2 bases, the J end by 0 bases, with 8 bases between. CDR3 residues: CASSEQGYSNQPQHF. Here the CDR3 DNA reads TGTGCCAGCAGTGAACAGGGCTATAGCAATCAGCCCCAGCATTTT.

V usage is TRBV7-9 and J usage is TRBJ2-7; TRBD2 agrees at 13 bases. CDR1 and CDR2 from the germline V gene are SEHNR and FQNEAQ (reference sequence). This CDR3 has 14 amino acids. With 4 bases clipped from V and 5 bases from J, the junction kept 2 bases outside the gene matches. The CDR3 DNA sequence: TGTGCCAGCAGCTCCGGACTAGCGGGAGACGAGCAGTACTTC. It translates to CASSSGLAGDEQYF.